The entry below gives a single T cell receptor (beta chain) sequence along with its context. Some clones are missing from TCRdb's copy, which holds only in-frame ones; the method was immunoSEQ multiplex PCR. The sample includes 180,000 or so clones, approximately 95% of them seen just once. The V gene's germline CDR1 is SGHDT and CDR2 YYEEEE. The V end lost 0 bases, the J end lost 10 bases, and 22 bases lay between the germline ends. CDR3 length: 16 residues. The data are from a study of T cell responses to AZD1222 COVID-19 vaccine. The TCR originated in an adult who received the MenACWY meningococcal vaccine as a control. This chain joins TRBV5-6 and TRBJ1-1, with D perhaps TRBD1 (5 bases). This specimen was peripheral blood, taken 28 days after the second dose of the MenACWY control vaccine. In DNA, the CDR3 is TGTGCCAGCAGCTTGGCCGGGGGAAGGGAGGTCTCCAGAGCTTTCTTT. This translates into CASSLAGGREVSRAFF.